The rows below give T cell receptor beta chains drawn from one sample of a study of shared clonotypes between healthy human individuals. Here immunoSEQ multiplex PCR was the method, and the copy in TCRdb shows in-frame clones only, minus some. In the table there are more than 2 million clones, 85% to 95% of which are singletons. Source material: naive CD8+ T cells sorted from blood. These receptors originate from a man younger than 35 in good health. CDR3s include the opening cysteine and the closing phenylalanine or tryptophan. D genes are given only for firm matches. Size is omitted from some rows. Given values are once, few, many or a class for expanded clones.

V gene	D gene	clone size	J gene	CDR3 protein	CDR3 DNA
TRBV10-2	TRBD2	NA	TRBJ2-1	CASSTGTSGYNEQFF	TGCGCCAGCAGTACCGGGACTAGCGGGTACAATGAGCAGTTCTTC
TRBV5-8	NA	NA	TRBJ2-3	CASSLAEGTSTDTQYF	TGTGCCAGCAGCTTGGCGGAGGGGACTAGCACAGATACGCAGTATTTT
TRBV4-1	NA	NA	TRBJ2-3	CASSPGGTVGTDTQYF	TGCGCCAGCAGCCCCGGAGGGACCGTAGGCACAGATACGCAGTATTTT
TRBV5-8	TRBD1	NA	TRBJ1-6	CASSLDRRYRYDNSPLHF	TGTGCCAGCAGCCTGGACAGGCGGTATCGATACGATAATTCACCCCTCCACTTT
TRBV2	NA	NA	TRBJ2-5	CASRSPVRETQYF	TGTGCCAGCAGGTCTCCGGTAAGAGAGACCCAGTACTTC
TRBV9	NA	NA	TRBJ2-7	CASSVGTGFNEQYF	TGTGCCAGCAGCGTAGGAACGGGGTTCAACGAGCAGTACTTC
TRBV19	NA	NA	TRBJ1-2	CASSREDYGYTF	TGTGCCAGTAGTCGGGAAGACTATGGCTACACCTTC
TRBV29-1	NA	NA	TRBJ1-1	CSGWGDMNTEAFF	TGCAGCGGGTGGGGAGACATGAACACTGAAGCTTTCTTT
TRBV9	TRBD2	NA	TRBJ2-6	CASTRGAGANVLTF	TGTGCCAGCACCCGGGGGGCTGGGGCCAACGTCCTGACTTTC
TRBV21-1	NA	NA	TRBJ2-7	CASSKVSEAGAPYEQYF	TGTGCCAGCAGCAAAGTTTCCGAGGCGGGAGCCCCCTACGAGCAGTACTTC
TRBV5-4	TRBD1	NA	TRBJ2-1	CASSLDRGQGNEQFF	TGTGCCAGCAGCTTGGACAGGGGGCAGGGCAATGAGCAGTTCTTC
TRBV9	TRBD1	NA	TRBJ2-5	CASGTGALGETQYF	TGTGCCAGTGGGACAGGCGCTCTTGGAGAGACCCAGTACTTC
TRBV7-9	NA	NA	TRBJ2-5	CASSPRQGGKETQYF	TGTGCCAGCAGTCCCCGGCAGGGCGGTAAAGAGACCCAGTACTTC
TRBV11-3	NA	NA	TRBJ2-3	CASGAGSADTQYF	TGTGCCAGCGGGGCGGGGTCGGCAGATACGCAGTATTTT
TRBV9	NA	NA	TRBJ2-5	CASTRGVEETQYF	TGTGCCAGCACTAGGGGGGTGGAGGAGACCCAGTACTTC
TRBV5-1	TRBD1	NA	TRBJ1-1	CASRTGTVTEAFF	TGCGCCAGCAGAACAGGGACAGTGACTGAAGCTTTCTTT
TRBV30	TRBD1	NA	TRBJ1-3	CAWSVTGGVVTTIYF	TGTGCCTGGAGTGTAACAGGGGGCGTTGTTACCACCATATATTTT
TRBV6-5	NA	NA	TRBJ2-3	CASSSAIGLPDTQYF	TGTGCCAGCAGCTCCGCAATAGGGTTGCCAGATACGCAGTATTTT
TRBV5-6	TRBD1	NA	TRBJ2-7	CASSWGTDSYEQYF	TGTGCCAGCAGCTGGGGGACAGATTCCTACGAGCAGTACTTC
TRBV5-6	NA	once	TRBJ2-7	CASSSGRGLDEQYF	TGTGCCAGCAGCAGCGGGCGGGGGCTCGACGAGCAGTACTTC